One sample yielded the 16 T cell receptor beta chains listed below, sequenced in a study of blood T cell repertoires in COVID-19. Assay used: immunoSEQ multiplex PCR; TCRdb lists only in-frame clones, some missing. There are 200,000 to 300,000 clones in the sample; about 87% occur only once, and just over 2.5% lies in the top ten. The sample taken for sequencing was PBMCs or T cells enriched from blood (not recorded which). The receptors were sampled from a woman younger than 45 with acute COVID-19.

The chain carries TRBV4-1 and TRBJ2-7, with TRBD1 matching over 7 bases. Trimming at V came to 0 bases and at J to 1 base, leaving 6 bases not matched to a gene. The germline CDR1 and CDR2 sequences are MGHRA and YSYEKL. The CDR3 is 16 residues long. CDR3 region: CASSQESTGISYEQYF. Written as DNA, the CDR3 is TGCGCCAGCAGCCAAGAGTCGACAGGGATTTCCTACGAGCAGTACTTC.

The CDR3 protein is CASSIGVSTDTQYF. The CDR3 DNA sequence: TGTGCCAGTAGTATCGGGGTGAGCACAGATACGCAGTATTTT. The chain links TRBV19 to TRBJ2-3; the D gene is possibly TRBD2 (5 bases). The germline V gene has CDR1 LNHDA and CDR2 SQIVND (reference sequence). The CDR3 length is 14 residues. V lost 3 bases and J lost 0, with 7 bases in between.

The V and J genes are TRBV25-1 and TRBJ2-1; D remains unclear. The V end lost 1 base, the J end lost 10 bases, and 11 bases lay between the germline ends. Germline CDR1 is MGHDK and CDR2 is SYGVNS. The CDR3 has 13 amino acids. In DNA, the CDR3 is TGTGCCAGCAGTGAATTGAGAACTACGGAGCAGTTCTTC. Translating gives CASSELRTTEQFF.

The CDR3 nucleotides are TGTGCCAGCAGCTGGGGACAGGGGAACAATGAGCAGTTCTTC. Encoded protein: CASSWGQGNNEQFF. The rearrangement joins TRBV6-5 to TRBJ2-1; TRBD1 matches 10 bases. This CDR3 contains 14 residues. V shed 6 bases, J shed 5 bases, and the junction held 4 bases outside the gene matches. Germline V lookup: CDR1 MNHEY, CDR2 SVGAGI.

This clone was recorded once. The rearrangement links TRBV7-6 to TRBJ2-3; D perhaps matches TRBD1 (5 bases). Germline CDR1 reads SGHVS; CDR2 reads FNYEAQ. This CDR3 region has 15 residues. The V end was cut by 1 base, the J end by 3 bases, with 11 bases between. The CDR3 here is CASSLGQTLTDTQYF. The DNA of the CDR3 is TGTGCCAGCAGCTTAGGACAGACCTTAACAGATACGCAGTATTTT.

The genes are TRBV7-8 and TRBJ2-7; D is perhaps TRBD1 (6 bases). The V gene lost 5 bases and the J gene lost 1 base, with 12 bases spanning the gap. Germline V CDR1 and CDR2: SGHVS, FQNEAQ. This CDR3 comprises 14 residues. The CDR3 sequence: CASSVGDTSYEQYF. In DNA, the CDR3 is TGTGCCAGCAGCGTCGGGGACACATCCTACGAGCAGTACTTC.

The gene calls are TRBV16 and TRBJ1-3; D is uncertain. Trimming removed 1 base from V and 2 bases from J, with 12 bases in between. The length of the CDR3 is 16 residues. The germline V gene has CDR1 KGHSY and CDR2 FQNENV. CDR3 coding DNA: TGTGCCAGCAGCCAATGGAGCCAGTCGACTGGAAACACCATATATTTT. Its translation: CASSQWSQSTGNTIYF. The whole variable domain, remainder taken from reference TRBV16 and TRBJ1-3, is GEEVAQTPKHLVRGEGQKAKLYCAPIKGHSYVFWYQQVLKNEFKFLISFQNENVFDETGMPKERFSAKCLPNSPCSLEIQATKLEDSAVYFCASSQWSQSTGNTIYFGEGSWLTVV.

The table lists this clone with a count of one. The chain joins TRBV5-1 to TRBJ1-1; unclear D gene. This CDR3 region has 15 residues. The germline V and J ends were trimmed by 0 bases and 1 base, with 10 bases remaining between them. The germline V gene has CDR1 SGHRS and CDR2 YFSETQ. CDR3 coding DNA: TGCGCCAGCAGCTTGGAAGGACTTTCGAACACTGAAGCTTTCTTT. Amino acid sequence: CASSLEGLSNTEAFF. The whole variable domain, remainder taken from reference TRBV5-1 and TRBJ1-1, is KAGVTQTPRYLIKTRGQQVTLSCSPISGHRSVSWYQQTPGQGLQFLFEYFSETQRNKGNFPGRFSGRQFSNSRSEMNVSTLELGDSALYLCASSLEGLSNTEAFFGQGTRLTVV.

J is TRBJ2-5 and V is TRBV7-2, with unresolved D. The CDR3 has 14 amino acids. V gave up 0 bases and J gave up 7 bases, with 12 bases separating them. Germline values: CDR1 SGHTA, CDR2 FQGNSA. The CDR3: CASSLAPKTGTQYF. The CDR3 coding sequence is TGTGCCAGCAGCTTAGCGCCAAAAACGGGGACCCAGTACTTC.

The chain employs TRBV7-8 and TRBJ2-6; tentatively, D is TRBD1 (5 bases). V shed 2 bases and J shed 0 bases, with 20 bases lying between them. Per germline, CDR1 SGHVS and CDR2 FQNEAQ. The CDR3 has 20 amino acids. In DNA, the CDR3 is TGTGCCAGCAGCTTACCTCGACAGACGCAATCTCTCTCTGGGGCCAACGTCCTGACTTTC. It translates to CASSLPRQTQSLSGANVLTF.

V is TRBV5-1 and J is TRBJ2-2, with 9 bases fitting TRBD1. This CDR3 is built from 15 residues. Germline V lookup: CDR1 SGHRS, CDR2 YFSETQ. V lost 2 bases and J lost 5; bases outside the gene matches: 4. This CDR3 reads CASSFTGTGTGELFF. The CDR3 DNA reads as TGCGCCAGCAGCTTCACCGGGACAGGGACCGGGGAGCTGTTTTTT.

This chain links TRBV30 with TRBJ2-3; 10 bases agree with TRBD2. V shed 1 base and J 9 bases; nucleotides not matched to a gene: 10. The CDR3 contains 15 residues. Per germline, CDR1 GTSNPN and CDR2 SVGIG (reference sequence). The CDR3 loop is CAWSGEMTSGYTQYF. DNA of the CDR3: TGTGCCTGGAGTGGGGAGATGACTAGCGGGTACACGCAGTATTTT.

The V and J genes are TRBV4-2 and TRBJ2-3, with TRBD2 matching over 7 bases. The V gene end was trimmed by 0 bases and the J gene end by 0 bases; junction bases not matched to a gene: 0. Germline CDR1 is LGHNA and CDR2 is YNFKEQ. The CDR3 totals 15 residues. CDR3 DNA sequence: TGTGCCAGCAGCCAAGAACTAGCGAGCACAGATACGCAGTATTTT. Amino acids: CASSQELASTDTQYF.

The rearrangement joins TRBV19 to TRBJ2-2; TRBD1 is a possible D gene (5 bases). Per the germline V gene, CDR1 is LNHDA and CDR2 is SQIVND (reference sequence). This CDR3 region has 16 residues. Trimming removed 0 bases at V and 6 bases at J, with 14 bases between. The CDR3 region is CASSIDPPTVPGELFF. The CDR3 nucleotides read TGTGCCAGTAGTATAGATCCCCCGACAGTTCCCGGGGAGCTGTTTTTT.

The chain is built from TRBV5-6 and TRBJ2-5; TRBD1 matches at 7 bases. V trimming: 4 bases; J trimming: 2 bases; junction bases outside the gene matches: 8. Germline CDR1 is SGHDT and CDR2 is YYEEEE. The CDR3 totals 15 residues. The chain's CDR3 is CASSGAGTAQETQYF. The DNA for the CDR3 is TGTGCCAGCAGCGGAGCCGGGACAGCACAAGAGACCCAGTACTTC.

The genes are TRBV6-4 and TRBJ2-2; D is unclear. There are 16 residues in the CDR3. Germline lookup yields CDR1 MRHNA and CDR2 SNTAGT. The ends were cut back, 0 bases at V and 0 bases at J, with 8 bases in the middle. The CDR3 spells CASSDSFRSNTGELFF. The DNA of the CDR3 is TGTGCCAGCAGTGACTCGTTCAGATCGAACACCGGGGAGCTGTTTTTT.